The sequence of this T cell receptor beta chain was determined in a study of cytomegalovirus exposure and HLA in healthy donors. Germline CDR1 is MDHEN and CDR2 is SYDVKM. The CDR3 runs 13 residues. Trimming pared 5 bases from V and 0 bases from J, leaving 7 bases between. Use of 60 Vbeta and 13 Jbeta primers characterized the PCR. The repertoire was sequenced with immunoSEQ multiplex PCR; TCRdb's copy has only in-frame clones and lacks some. The repertoire consists of 35,000 to 50,000 clones, with 70% to 80% occurring once and the leading ten covering roughly 1.4%. Sequences were obtained from PBMCs. J is TRBJ1-1 and V is TRBV28; D gene ambiguous. The origin of this receptor is a man younger than 40 in good health and CMV-seronegative. In DNA form, the CDR3 reads TGTGCCAGCAGTGTCACATTGAACACTGAAGCTTTCTTT. Amino acid sequence: CASSVTLNTEAFF.